This TCR beta chain originates from a study of Ad26.COV2.S vaccination and SARS-CoV-2 variants. Whole-study findings and limits: Post-vaccination breadth of spike-specific CD8+ and CD4+ T cell responses was reportedly substantial. Participants in the vaccine arm had higher spike-specific TCR breadth; placebo recipients had lower.

Sequencing was performed with immunoSEQ multiplex PCR; in TCRdb, only in-frame clones are kept and a portion is missing. In the table there are approximately 410,000 clones, about 90% of which are singletons. Comment on this clone: Its antigen is unidentified.

The length of the CDR3 is 15 residues. V was trimmed by 0 bases and J by 3 bases, leaving 11 bases between them. Germline CDR1 is MNHEY and CDR2 is SMNVEV (reference sequence). Documented treatment: roughly 19 received Ad26.COV2.S at low or high dose, single or two shots; five or six received placebo; per-sample allocation not given. The samples were gathered on day 63 after the first injection of vaccine or placebo. The chain has TRBV27 and TRBJ2-5; D might be TRBD1 (6 bases). This TCR was sampled from a person between 18 and 65 years old who received the Ad26.COV2.S COVID-19 vaccine or a placebo. The input for sequencing was peripheral blood, taken in a trial of Ad26.COV2.S vaccine versus placebo. The CDR3 sequence is CASSLSRGWKETQYF. In DNA form, the CDR3 reads TGTGCCAGCAGTTTATCAAGGGGGTGGAAAGAGACCCAGTACTTC.